The 3 T cell receptor beta chains listed next were all sequenced from one sample in a study of Ad26.COV2.S vaccination and SARS-CoV-2 variants. Sequencing was performed with immunoSEQ multiplex PCR; in TCRdb, only in-frame clones are kept and a portion is missing. The sample has roughly 300,000 clones; roughly 89% are singletons. Regarding treatment: over 15 received Ad26.COV2.S at low or high dose, single or two shots; roughly 5 received placebo; per-sample allocation not given. The samples were gathered on day 63 after the first injection of vaccine or placebo. This material consisted of peripheral blood, taken in a trial of Ad26.COV2.S vaccine versus placebo. The receptors were gathered from a person between 18 and 65 years old who received the Ad26.COV2.S COVID-19 vaccine or a placebo.

The rearrangement links TRBV11-2 to TRBJ2-2; D not certain. V shed 4 bases and J shed 7 bases, with 10 bases lying between them. Per germline, CDR1 SGHAT and CDR2 FQNNGV. The CDR3 length is 13 residues. The CDR3 here is CASSSVIGGELFF. The CDR3 DNA reads TGTGCCAGCAGCTCCGTAATCGGCGGGGAGCTGTTTTTT.

This chain connects TRBV2 to TRBJ1-5; 12 nucleotides line up with TRBD1. This CDR3 comprises 15 residues. CDR1 and CDR2 (germline): SNHLY, FYNNEI. The trim removed 6 bases at V and 6 bases at J, leaving 6 bases unmatched. DNA for the CDR3: TGTGCCAGCAGCAAGGGACAGGGGGCTGGTCAGCCCCAGCATTTT. This encodes CASSKGQGAGQPQHF.

The chain couples TRBV6-6 to TRBJ2-1; no clear D gene. Trimming took off 6 bases at V and 3 bases at J, with 15 bases between the two ends. Germline CDR1 MNHNY, CDR2 SVGAGI (reference sequence). The CDR3 consists of 15 residues. The CDR3 coding sequence is TGTGCCAGCAGCCCCGGGCAGCAGTACTACAATGAGCAGTTCTTC. Encoded protein: CASSPGQQYYNEQFF.